Presented here are 21 T cell receptor beta chains from one specimen sequenced in a study of naive and memory T cell subsets. Two oligonucleotides, mixed equimolar, formed the beta constant-region primer covering TRBC1 and TRBC2. Nested alpha and beta constant-region primers with the SP2 primer drove four PCR rounds on ligated cDNA. TCRdb reprocessed the UMI-ligation and nested PCR reads with MiXCR, giving one entry per CDR3 protein. The sample has about 34,000 distinct CDR3 sequences, about a fifth seen once; the top ten hold around 3.5%. The sample taken for sequencing was effector memory CD4+ T cells from blood. The sample's subset: effector memory, CD45RA- CD27-. These receptors were obtained from a human donor in good health.

The chain is built from TRBV24-1 and TRBJ2-1, with 7 nucleotides matching TRBD2. The V segment lost 2 bases and the J segment 5 bases; nucleotides outside the gene matches: 5. The V gene's germline CDR1 is KGHDR and CDR2 SFDVKD. The CDR3 sequence is 15 residues long. The chain's CDR3 is CATSDSGLPHNEQFF. The DNA of the CDR3 is TGTGCCACCAGTGATTCGGGACTACCTCACAATGAGCAGTTCTTC.

V is TRBV6-5 and J is TRBJ2-7; 7 positions agree with TRBD1. This CDR3 region has 15 residues. CDR1 and CDR2 from the germline V gene are MNHEY and SVGAGI. V lost 2 bases to trimming and J lost 1 base; unmatched junction nucleotides: 5. The DNA of the CDR3 is TGTGCCAGCAGTTACGGGGGACAGAGTTCCTACGAGCAGTACTTC. Translating gives CASSYGGQSSYEQYF.

This clonotype appeared a few times. V gene TRBV29-1 combines with J gene TRBJ2-1; D gene uncertain. Germline assignment: CDR1 SQVTM and CDR2 ANQGSEA. V was trimmed by 4 bases and J by 0 bases, leaving 10 bases between them. The CDR3 length is 14 residues. The CDR3 nucleotides read TGCAGCGTTGCTGTGGGTAGCTCCTACAATGAGCAGTTCTTC. It translates to CSVAVGSSYNEQFF.

In this sample, this clonotype turned up a few times. The chain uses TRBV20-1 and TRBJ1-6, with D uncertain. CDR3 length: 15 amino acids. The germline CDR1 and CDR2 sequences are DFQATT and SNEGSKA (reference sequence). Trimming took 2 bases from V and 4 from J, leaving 12 bases between them. CDR3: CSARQRNQYNSPLHF. The CDR3 nucleotides read TGCAGTGCTAGACAGCGGAATCAATATAATTCACCCCTCCACTTT.

This chain uses TRBV7-2 with TRBJ1-6; D is perhaps TRBD1 (5 bases). Trimming removed 6 bases from V and 7 bases from J, with 10 bases in between. This CDR3 is built from 13 residues. From germline, CDR1 is SGHTA and CDR2 FQGNSA. CDR3 sequence reads: CASRFGGNSPLHF. As DNA, the CDR3 is TGTGCCAGCAGATTCGGGGGGAATTCACCCCTCCACTTT.

In its sample, this clonotype was seen a few times. The chain has TRBV10-1 and TRBJ1-1, with D perhaps TRBD1 (5 bases). The CDR3 is 13 amino acids. CDR1 and CDR2 from the germline V gene are WNHNN and SYGVQD (reference sequence). V lost 7 bases, J lost 4 bases, and 13 bases lay in between. The CDR3 region is CASNRGTGTEAFF. CDR3 nucleotides: TGCGCCAGCAATCGAGGGACGGGCACTGAAGCTTTCTTT.

V usage is TRBV10-3 and J usage is TRBJ2-1; 14 nucleotides align to TRBD2. The length of the CDR3 is 16 residues. Germline assignment: CDR1 ENHRY and CDR2 SYGVKD. V trimming: 2 bases; J trimming: 6 bases; junction bases outside the gene matches: 3. This CDR3 is CAISEPGTSGSNEQFF. CDR3 in DNA: TGTGCCATCAGTGAGCCTGGGACTAGCGGGAGCAATGAGCAGTTCTTC.

This clonotype is termed medium-sized. The V call is TRBV20-1, the J call TRBJ1-5, with 12 bases aligning to TRBD1. The CDR3 extends over 16 amino acids. Per germline, CDR1 DFQATT and CDR2 SNEGSKA (reference sequence). Trimming at V came to 1 base and at J to 7 bases, leaving 8 bases not matched to a gene. Here the CDR3 reads CSARAPGTGGRQPQHF. Written as DNA, the CDR3 is TGCAGTGCTAGAGCTCCCGGGACAGGGGGCAGGCAGCCCCAGCATTTT.

This clonotype appeared a few times. The V call is TRBV18, the J call TRBJ2-5, with no clear D. Germline CDR1 and CDR2: KGHSH and LQKENI. V was clipped by 4 bases and J by 2 bases, with 5 bases between them. CDR3 size: 12 residues. The CDR3 loop reads CASSQDQETQYF. The CDR3 nucleotides are TGTGCCAGCTCACAGGATCAAGAGACCCAGTACTTC.

This chain links TRBV6-1 with TRBJ2-5; no firm D call. CDR1 MNHNS and CDR2 SASEGT come from the germline V gene. This CDR3 region has 13 residues. V dropped 1 base and J dropped 6 bases, with 9 bases sitting between them. The CDR3 is CASSEGRAQTQYF. The CDR3 DNA reads as TGTGCCAGCAGTGAAGGCCGAGCACAGACCCAGTACTTC.

This clonotype came up a few times. The chain links TRBV5-1 to TRBJ2-3; 14 bases match TRBD2. This CDR3 comprises 17 residues. Germline-derived CDR1 and CDR2 are SGHRS and YFSETQ. The V and J ends lost 1 base and 0 bases, in that order; junction bases with no gene match: 1. CDR3 sequence (DNA): TGCGCCAGCAGCTTGAGACTAGCGGGAGGGAGCACAGATACGCAGTATTTT. It specifies CASSLRLAGGSTDTQYF.

The V call is TRBV5-1, the J call TRBJ1-2; a weak D match, TRBD1 (6 bases). This CDR3 is built from 14 residues. V shed 0 bases and J shed 8 bases, with 14 bases lying between them. Germline-derived CDR1 and CDR2 are SGHRS and YFSETQ. The CDR3: CASSLDRALEGYTF. The CDR3 region has the DNA TGCGCCAGCAGCTTGGACAGGGCCTTGGAGGGCTACACCTTC.

V usage is TRBV20-1 and J usage is TRBJ2-1; tentative D call: TRBD2 (5 bases). Germline assignment: CDR1 DFQATT and CDR2 SNEGSKA (reference sequence). Between the trimmed V and J ends, which lost 6 bases and 9 bases, there was a span of 15 bases. The CDR3 contains 12 residues. CDR3 loop: CSAPITSIEQFF. The CDR3 coding sequence is TGCAGTGCCCCGATTACTAGTATTGAGCAGTTCTTC.

This sequence joins TRBV27 and TRBJ1-1; TRBD1 agrees at 10 bases. J gave up 0 bases and V 4 bases, and 8 bases lay outside the gene matches. In germline, CDR1 is MNHEY, CDR2 SMNVEV (reference sequence). The CDR3 is 17 amino acids. The CDR3 spells CASSSGTGVPLNTEAFF. The CDR3 bases are TGTGCCAGCAGTTCGGGGACAGGGGTTCCCTTGAACACTGAAGCTTTCTTT.

This clonotype was picked up a small number of times. This may be a read error: a much more frequent sequence differs by one nucleotide. This rearrangement joins TRBV6-6 to TRBJ1-5; D is unresolved. The V and J ends lost 4 bases and 6 bases respectively, with 13 bases between them. CDR1 and CDR2 from the germline V gene are MNHNY and SVGAGI (reference sequence). The CDR3 sequence is 14 residues long. The CDR3 bases are TGTGCCAGCAGTTGCTCGATCATTAGTCAGCCCCAGCATTTT. Translating it yields CASSCSIISQPQHF.

This clonotype was counted at least ten times. V gene TRBV28 combines with J gene TRBJ1-1, with no clear D. Germline CDR1 MDHEN, CDR2 SYDVKM. The CDR3 spans 12 residues. Deletions cut 2 bases from V and 4 bases from J, with 5 bases between. CDR3 protein: CASSLSSTEAFF. For the CDR3, the DNA is TGTGCCAGCAGTTTAAGCTCCACTGAAGCTTTCTTT.

This clonotype was observed a few times. The chain couples TRBV19 to TRBJ2-7, with TRBD1 identical over 11 bases. Germline V gene lookup returns CDR1 LNHDA and CDR2 SQIVND (reference sequence). The CDR3 has 15 residues. The V and J ends lost 8 bases and 2 bases, in that order; junction bases with no gene match: 8. The CDR3 spells CASGTGTGGPYEQYF. Written as DNA, the CDR3 is TGTGCCAGTGGTACCGGGACAGGGGGACCCTACGAGCAGTACTTC.

The table lists this clonotype with many counts. The chain is built from TRBV28 and TRBJ2-1; 8 bases map to TRBD2. V was pared by 2 bases and J by 4 bases, with 1 base of the junction left unmatched. This CDR3 region has 14 residues. Germline V gene data show CDR1 as MDHEN and CDR2 as SYDVKM. CDR3 coding DNA: TGTGCCAGCAGTTTAGGGACTAGATACAATGAGCAGTTCTTC. It translates to CASSLGTRYNEQFF.

As DNA, the CDR3 is TGTGCCAGCAGCGGGACTAGCGGGATGGGAGATACGCAGTATTTT. Encoded protein: CASSGTSGMGDTQYF. This chain uses TRBV9 with TRBJ2-3, with TRBD2 matching 12 bases. CDR3 size: 15 residues. The trim removed 3 bases at V and 5 bases at J, leaving 4 bases unmatched. Germline assignment: CDR1 SGDLS and CDR2 YYNGEE. Full variable domain (rest looked up from reference TRBV9 and TRBJ2-3): DSGVTQTPKHLITATGQRVTLRCSPRSGDLSVYWYQQSLDQGLQFLIQYYNGEERAKGNILERFSAQQFPDLHSELNLSSLELGDSALYFCASSGTSGMGDTQYFGPGTRLTVL.

This clonotype was recorded a few times. The gene calls are TRBV20-1 and TRBJ2-5; D might be TRBD2 (8 bases). Germline CDR1 and CDR2: DFQATT and SNEGSKA (reference sequence). This CDR3 contains 15 residues. Trimming shortened V by 7 bases and J by 5 bases, and 23 bases separated the two germline ends. The DNA of the CDR3 is TGCAGTGTCCCCCGGGAGGGGGCGCTGTATGAGACCCAGTACTTC. This sequence encodes CSVPREGALYETQYF.

The chain employs TRBV7-2 and TRBJ1-1; D gene uncertain. Between the trimmed V and J ends, which lost 1 base and 5 bases, there was a span of 11 bases. CDR1 and CDR2 (germline): SGHTA, FQGNSA. This CDR3 region has 14 residues. The CDR3 protein is CASSLGFLKTEAFF. For the CDR3, the DNA is TGTGCCAGCAGCTTAGGGTTTCTTAAAACTGAAGCTTTCTTT.